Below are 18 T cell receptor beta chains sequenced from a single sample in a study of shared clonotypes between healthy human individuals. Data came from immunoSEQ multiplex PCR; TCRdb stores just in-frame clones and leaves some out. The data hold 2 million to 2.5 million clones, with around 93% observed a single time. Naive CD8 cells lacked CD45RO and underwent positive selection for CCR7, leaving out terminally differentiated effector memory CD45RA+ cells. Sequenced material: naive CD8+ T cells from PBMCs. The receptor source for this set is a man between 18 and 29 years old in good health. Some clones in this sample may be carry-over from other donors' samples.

CDR3 bases: TGTGCCAGCAGAGGAGGACTAGCGGGACCCGAGCAGTTCTTC. Translation gives CASRGGLAGPEQFF. V and J are TRBV7-9 and TRBJ2-1; 12 bases are shared with TRBD2. The V gene's germline CDR1 is SEHNR and CDR2 FQNEAQ (reference sequence). V lost 6 bases and J lost 10; bases outside the gene matches: 7. This CDR3 region has 14 residues.

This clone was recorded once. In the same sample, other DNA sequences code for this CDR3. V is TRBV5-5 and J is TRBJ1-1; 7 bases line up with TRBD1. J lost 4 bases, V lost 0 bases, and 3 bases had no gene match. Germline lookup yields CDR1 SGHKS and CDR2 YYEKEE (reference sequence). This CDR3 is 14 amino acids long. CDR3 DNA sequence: TGTGCCAGCAGCTTGGGACAGGGCTCCACTGAAGCTTTCTTT. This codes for CASSLGQGSTEAFF.

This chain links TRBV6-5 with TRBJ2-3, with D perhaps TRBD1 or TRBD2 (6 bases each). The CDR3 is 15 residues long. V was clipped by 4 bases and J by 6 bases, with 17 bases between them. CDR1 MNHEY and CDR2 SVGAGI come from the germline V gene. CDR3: CASSLGGDTGDTQYF. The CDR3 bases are TGTGCCAGCAGTTTGGGGGGCGATACAGGGGATACGCAGTATTTT.

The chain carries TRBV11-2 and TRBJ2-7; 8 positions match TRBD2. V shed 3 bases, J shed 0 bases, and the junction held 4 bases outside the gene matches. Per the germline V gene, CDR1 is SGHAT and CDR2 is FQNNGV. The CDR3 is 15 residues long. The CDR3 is CASSFTSGGSYEQYF. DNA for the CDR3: TGTGCCAGCAGCTTCACGAGCGGGGGCTCCTACGAGCAGTACTTC.

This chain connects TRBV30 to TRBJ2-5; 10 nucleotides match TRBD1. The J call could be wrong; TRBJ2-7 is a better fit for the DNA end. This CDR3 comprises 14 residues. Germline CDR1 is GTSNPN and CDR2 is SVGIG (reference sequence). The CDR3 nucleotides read TGTGCCTGGAGTCACGGGACAGGGGAGGACGAGCAGTACTTC. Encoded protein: CAWSHGTGEDEQYF.

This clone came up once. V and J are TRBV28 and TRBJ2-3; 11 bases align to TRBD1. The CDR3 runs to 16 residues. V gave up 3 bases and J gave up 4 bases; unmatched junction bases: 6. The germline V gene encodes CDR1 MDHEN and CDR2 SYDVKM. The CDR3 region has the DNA TGTGCCAGCAGTTTGGGACAGGGGGAGAGGGCAGATACGCAGTATTTT. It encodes CASSLGQGERADTQYF.

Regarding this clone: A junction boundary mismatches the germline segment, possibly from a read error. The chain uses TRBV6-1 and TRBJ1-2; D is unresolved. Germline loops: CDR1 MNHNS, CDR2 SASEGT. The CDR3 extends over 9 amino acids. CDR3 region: CASAAGSTF. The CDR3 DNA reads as TGTGCCAGCGCAGCAGGCTCCACCTTC.

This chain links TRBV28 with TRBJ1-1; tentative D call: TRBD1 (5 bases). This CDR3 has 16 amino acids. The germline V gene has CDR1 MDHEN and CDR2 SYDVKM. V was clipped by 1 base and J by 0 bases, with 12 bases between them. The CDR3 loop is CASSLSGGYMNTEAFF. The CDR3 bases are TGTGCCAGCAGTTTATCTGGGGGATATATGAACACTGAAGCTTTCTTT.

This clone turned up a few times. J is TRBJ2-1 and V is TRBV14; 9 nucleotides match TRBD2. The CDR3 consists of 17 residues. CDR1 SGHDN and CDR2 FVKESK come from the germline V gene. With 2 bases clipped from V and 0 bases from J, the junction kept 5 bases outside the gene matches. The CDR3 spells CASSQRLAGSSYNEQFF. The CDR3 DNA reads TGTGCCAGCAGCCAAAGGCTAGCGGGAAGCTCCTACAATGAGCAGTTCTTC.

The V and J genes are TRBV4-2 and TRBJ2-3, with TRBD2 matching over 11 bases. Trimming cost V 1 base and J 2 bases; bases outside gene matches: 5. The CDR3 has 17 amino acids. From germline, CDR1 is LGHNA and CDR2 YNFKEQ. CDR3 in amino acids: CASSQAPGLAATDTQYF. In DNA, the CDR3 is TGTGCCAGCAGCCAAGCACCGGGACTAGCGGCCACAGATACGCAGTATTTT.

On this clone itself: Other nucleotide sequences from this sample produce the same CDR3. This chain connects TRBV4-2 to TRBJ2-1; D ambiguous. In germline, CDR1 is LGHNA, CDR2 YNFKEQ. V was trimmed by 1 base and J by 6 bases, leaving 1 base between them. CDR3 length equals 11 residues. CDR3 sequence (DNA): TGTGCCAGCAGCCAAGGCAATGAGCAGTTCTTC. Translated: CASSQGNEQFF.

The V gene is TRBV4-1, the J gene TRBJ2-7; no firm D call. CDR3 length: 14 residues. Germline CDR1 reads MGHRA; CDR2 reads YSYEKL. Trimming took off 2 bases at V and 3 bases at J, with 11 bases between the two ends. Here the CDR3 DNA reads TGCGCCAGCAGCCAATCCCCGACGGACTACGAGCAGTACTTC. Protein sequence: CASSQSPTDYEQYF.

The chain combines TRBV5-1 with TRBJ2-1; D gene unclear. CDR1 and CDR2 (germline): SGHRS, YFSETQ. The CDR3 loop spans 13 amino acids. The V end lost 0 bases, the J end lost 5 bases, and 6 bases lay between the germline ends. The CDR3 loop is CASSLEPNNEQFF. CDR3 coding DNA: TGCGCCAGCAGCTTGGAACCGAACAATGAGCAGTTCTTC.

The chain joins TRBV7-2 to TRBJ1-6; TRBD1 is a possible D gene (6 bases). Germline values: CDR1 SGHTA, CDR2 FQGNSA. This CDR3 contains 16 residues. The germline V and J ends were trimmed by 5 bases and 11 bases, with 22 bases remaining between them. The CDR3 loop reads CASSPPTGRGAPPLHF. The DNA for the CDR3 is TGTGCCAGCAGCCCCCCTACCGGAAGGGGGGCTCCACCCCTCCACTTT.

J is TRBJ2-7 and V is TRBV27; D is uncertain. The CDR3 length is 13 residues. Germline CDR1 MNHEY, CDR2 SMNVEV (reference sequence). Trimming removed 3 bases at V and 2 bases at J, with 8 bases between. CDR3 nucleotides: TGTGCCAGCAGTTTCCAGCTTACCTACGAGCAGTACTTC. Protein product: CASSFQLTYEQYF.

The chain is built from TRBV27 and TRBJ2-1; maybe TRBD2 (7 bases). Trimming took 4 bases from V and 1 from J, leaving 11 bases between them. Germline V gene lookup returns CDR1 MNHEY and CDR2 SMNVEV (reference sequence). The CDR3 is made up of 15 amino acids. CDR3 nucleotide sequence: TGTGCCAGCAGTTCCCGGGGGGCTTCCTACAATGAGCAGTTCTTC. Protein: CASSSRGASYNEQFF.

As DNA, the CDR3 is TGTGCCAGCAGCAAAAACCCCGGCAGGGGGGCCCCCACCATATATTTT. This translates into CASSKNPGRGAPTIYF. The chain employs TRBV21-1 and TRBJ1-3; the table assigns TRBD1, which was not confirmed against the DNA. TRBV21-1 represents a pseudogene. There are 16 residues in the CDR3.

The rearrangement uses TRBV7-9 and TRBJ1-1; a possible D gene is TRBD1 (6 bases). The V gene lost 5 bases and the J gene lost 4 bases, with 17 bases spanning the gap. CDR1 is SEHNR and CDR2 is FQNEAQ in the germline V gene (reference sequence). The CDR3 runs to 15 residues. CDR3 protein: CASSVDSHESTEAFF. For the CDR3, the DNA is TGTGCCAGCAGCGTGGACAGTCATGAGAGCACTGAAGCTTTCTTT.